The sequence of this T cell receptor beta chain was determined in a study of control samples from healthy donors and cancer patients (dated by TCRdb to about 2020). Note on this clone: The antigen this receptor binds is unknown. Nothing much larger sits one base from this clone, and base qualities are not available.

Libraries were made using the immunoSEQ multiplex PCR assay. This immuneACCESS table, as held by TCRdb, lists in-frame sequences with V and J called but not all clones. Of the missing ones, under half trace to an unresolved V gene in checked studies; the others have no known cause. The sample contains about 190,000 clones, 90% to 95% of them found a single time. The ten largest make up over 1.5% of the sample. The CDR3 runs 15 residues from the cysteine to the phenylalanine. The read is trimmed to its CDR3 DNA, 45 bases read in frame from base 1. Looking up the germline V gene (reference sequence) yields CDR1 GTSNPN and CDR2 SVGIG. Trimming takes 0 bases from V and 0 bases from J, and the germline ends sit 10 bases apart.

The source is a man aged 25 to 45 in good health. The chain joins TRBV30 to TRBJ2-3; too little of a D gene remains to name it. Sequenced: blood. The DNA is as follows: TGTGCCTGGAGTGTCGGCGGTGCGAGCACAGATACGCAGTATTTT. This translates into CAWSVGGASTDTQYF.